This is a list of T cell receptor beta chains from one sample in a study of blood T cell repertoires in COVID-19. Method: immunoSEQ multiplex PCR; TCRdb's copy keeps in-frame clones and lacks some. The data show hundreds of thousands of clones, approximately 90% seen once. The specimen sequenced was PBMCs or T cells enriched from blood (not recorded which). The source of these receptors is a man aged 45 to 65 who had been exposed to COVID-19. Both conserved end residues are part of each CDR3. A D gene is named only where the DNA matches it firmly. Expanded clones get a size class; other rows say once, few or many, or leave the size out.

D gene,V gene,clone size,J gene,CDR3 length,CDR3 DNA,CDR3 protein
NA,TRBV28,NA,TRBJ1-2,15,TGTGCCAGCAGTTCACCTGGGGCAGCTAACTATGGCTACACCTTC,CASSSPGAANYGYTF
TRBD1,TRBV3-1/TRBV3-2,once,TRBJ1-3,15,TGTGCCAGCAGCCGACGGACAGGGCTCGGAAACACCATATATTTT,CASSRRTGLGNTIYF
NA,TRBV4-2,NA,TRBJ2-1,16,TGTGCCAGCAGCCAGGTTGGGGGCGACTATTCGAATGAGCAGTTCTTC,CASSQVGGDYSNEQFF
TRBD2,TRBV30,NA,TRBJ2-1,17,TGTGCCTGGAGCGCATACAAACTAGCGGAGTCCTACAATGAGCAGTTCTTC,CAWSAYKLAESYNEQFF
TRBD1,TRBV19,NA,TRBJ1-1,13,TGTGCCAGTACCCCCGGAGAGGGGGCACGGGCTTTCTTT,CASTPGEGARAFF
NA,TRBV2,NA,TRBJ1-5,14,TGTGCCAGCGGGATGGAGGGACTGGGTCAGCCCCAGCATTTT,CASGMEGLGQPQHF
NA,TRBV4-1,few,TRBJ1-1,15,TGCGCCAGCAGCCCCGGGGGAGGGAGGAACACTGAAGCTTTCTTT,CASSPGGGRNTEAFF
NA,TRBV5-1,NA,TRBJ1-1,15,TGCGCCAGCAGCGCTGGGAGGAGCGCGGGCACTGAAGCTTTCTTT,CASSAGRSAGTEAFF
NA,TRBV7-9,NA,TRBJ2-1,15,TGTGCCAGCAGCTTAAAGGCGTCGCGGGGTAATGAGCAGTTCTTC,CASSLKASRGNEQFF
NA,TRBV30,once,TRBJ2-1,14,TGTGCCTGGAGTGCCGGACAGCCTTACAATGAGCAGTTCTTC,CAWSAGQPYNEQFF
NA,TRBV5-4,NA,TRBJ1-1,14,TGTGCCAGCAGACGGGACACGGCGCGCACTGAAGCTTTCTTT,CASRRDTARTEAFF
NA,TRBV5-1,NA,TRBJ2-1,16,TGCGCCAGCAGCTTGGCCGGGACACCGGAATACAATGAGCAGTTCTTC,CASSLAGTPEYNEQFF
TRBD1,TRBV5-1,NA,TRBJ1-2,16,TGCGCCAGCAGCTTGGAGGCCCTGACAGGGGGCTATGGCTACACCTTC,CASSLEALTGGYGYTF
TRBD2,TRBV4-2,NA,TRBJ2-6,20,TGTGCCAGCAGCCAAGTAAGCGGCTTAGCGGGGGGAGCTGGGGCCAACGTCCTGACTTTC,CASSQVSGLAGGAGANVLTF
TRBD2,TRBV7-2,NA,TRBJ2-3,18,TGTGCCAGCAGCTCCCCCGGCCGACTAGCGGGGGGCACAGATACGCAGTATTTT,CASSSPGRLAGGTDTQYF
NA,TRBV19,NA,TRBJ1-2,13,TGTGCCAGTAGAGTCGCAGGGTTTGGTGGCTACACCTTC,CASRVAGFGGYTF
TRBD1,TRBV6-1,NA,TRBJ1-2,18,TGTGCCAGCAGTGAAGCCGGACAGGGTCATGGAGTTAAATTTGGCTACACCTTC,CASSEAGQGHGVKFGYTF
NA,TRBV29-1,NA,TRBJ2-7,12,TGCAGCGTTGGACATGCGACCTACGAGCAGTACTTC,CSVGHATYEQYF
TRBD1,TRBV5-6,NA,TRBJ1-1,13,TGTGCCAGCAGACCCACAGGGGGCACTGAAGCTTTCTTT,CASRPTGGTEAFF
TRBD1,TRBV19,NA,TRBJ1-2,14,TGTGCCAGTAGTGCCTGGACAGGGGGCTCTGGCTACACCTTC,CASSAWTGGSGYTF
TRBD1,TRBV7-2,NA,TRBJ1-5,14,TGTGCCAGCAGCCTACAGGGGGATAATCAGCCCCAGCATTTT,CASSLQGDNQPQHF
NA,TRBV18,NA,TRBJ2-1,15,TGTGCCAGCTCACCACGGGGTCTATCGGGGAATGAGCAGTTCTTC,CASSPRGLSGNEQFF
NA,TRBV3-1/TRBV3-2,NA,TRBJ1-1,13,TGTGCCAGCAGCCAAATGCTTAGGAGTGAAGCTTTCTTT,CASSQMLRSEAFF
NA,TRBV5-4,NA,TRBJ1-2,14,TGTGCCAGCAGCCCATCTAAAAGGGAGGATGGCTACACCTTC,CASSPSKREDGYTF
NA,TRBV7-9,NA,TRBJ1-4,14,TGTGCCAGCAGCTTATACAGGGCTAATGAAAAACTGTTTTTT,CASSLYRANEKLFF
TRBD1,TRBV7-9,NA,TRBJ1-3,18,TGTGCCAGCAGCTCTCGGACAACGGGACAGGGCGACTGGAACACCATATATTTT,CASSSRTTGQGDWNTIYF
NA,TRBV29-1,NA,TRBJ1-2,11,TGCAGCGAGGGGGTCATCAGTGGCTACACCTTC,CSEGVISGYTF
NA,TRBV6-5,NA,TRBJ2-2,11,TGTGCCAGCACTTACACCGGGGAGCTGTTTTTT,CASTYTGELFF
NA,TRBV19,NA,TRBJ1-1,14,TGTGCCAGTAGGAAGAAGACAGAGAACACTGAAGCTTTCTTT,CASRKKTENTEAFF
NA,TRBV28,NA,TRBJ2-7,14,TGTGCCAGCAGTTTAGGGCAGGGGACCTACGAGCAGTACTTC,CASSLGQGTYEQYF
NA,TRBV4-1,once,TRBJ1-4,15,TGCGCCAGCAGCCAAGGGGGGGGGACTAATGAAAAACTGTTTTTT,CASSQGGGTNEKLFF
TRBD1,TRBV19,NA,TRBJ1-3,16,TGTGCCAGCAGCCTAAACCGACAGGGACCTGGAAACACCATATATTTT,CASSLNRQGPGNTIYF
TRBD1,TRBV18,NA,TRBJ2-1,15,TGTGCCAGCTCACCATCAGGGGGCGCAAACGGTGAGCAGTTCTTC,CASSPSGGANGEQFF
NA,TRBV5-6,NA,TRBJ2-1,12,TGTGCCAGCAGCTTGGGCAAGCATGAGCAGTTCTTC,CASSLGKHEQFF
NA,TRBV7-8,NA,TRBJ1-2,14,TGTGCCAGCAGCCCTTCGACAGGACTCTATGGCTACACCTTC,CASSPSTGLYGYTF
TRBD2,TRBV30,NA,TRBJ2-1,15,TGTGCCTGGAGACAACTAGCGGGGGCCTACAATGAGCAGTTCTTC,CAWRQLAGAYNEQFF
NA,TRBV18,NA,TRBJ2-7,14,TGTGCCAGCTCGCCCTCGGGACACCTCCGCGAGCAGTACTTC,CASSPSGHLREQYF
NA,TRBV5-1,NA,TRBJ2-1,16,TGCGCCAGCAGCTTGTGGGGGGAGAGCTCCTACAATGAGCAGTTCTTC,CASSLWGESSYNEQFF
TRBD1,TRBV5-1,NA,TRBJ2-3,15,TGCGCCAGCAGCTTGGGACAGGGAATCACAGATACGCAGTATTTT,CASSLGQGITDTQYF
TRBD2,TRBV10-1,once,TRBJ2-1,16,TGCGCCAGCAGTGAGTCCCGCGGGGGACTTTACAATGAGCAGTTCTTC,CASSESRGGLYNEQFF
NA,TRBV27,NA,TRBJ1-6,14,TGTGCCAGCAGTTTAGTCCCCCAGAGGTCACCCCTCCACTTT,CASSLVPQRSPLHF
TRBD1,TRBV5-1,NA,TRBJ2-7,15,TGCGCCAGCAGCTTGGGAATTCCGGGACAGGGGCCCCTAGTCTTC,CASSLGIPGQGPLVF
NA,TRBV30,NA,TRBJ2-1,14,TGTGCCTGGAGGCCAGGTGGTACCTACAATGAGCAGTTCTTC,CAWRPGGTYNEQFF
NA,TRBV6-1,once,TRBJ1-2,13,TGTGCCAGCAGTGAGGACAGATATAAAGGCTACACCTTC,CASSEDRYKGYTF
NA,TRBV5-4,NA,TRBJ2-3,15,TGTGCCAGCAGCTCAATACAGGGTGTGGGAGATACGCAGTATTTT,CASSSIQGVGDTQYF
NA,TRBV29-1,NA,TRBJ2-1,17,TGCAGCGTTTCGATCTGGAGCGGAGATAGCTCCTACAATGAGCAGTTCTTC,CSVSIWSGDSSYNEQFF
TRBD1,TRBV7-8,NA,TRBJ1-2,14,TGTGCCAGCAGCCGAGGAGGGGGCTCCTATGGCTACACCTTC,CASSRGGGSYGYTF
NA,TRBV5-6,NA,TRBJ2-5,15,TGTGCCAGCAGCTTCGTAGGGGCCGGAGAGGAGACCCAGTACTTC,CASSFVGAGEETQYF
TRBD1,TRBV2,NA,TRBJ1-1,13,TGTGCCAGCAGTCCACAGGGGGCGGCTGAAGCTTTCTTT,CASSPQGAAEAFF
NA,TRBV27,NA,TRBJ2-5,13,TGTGCCAGCAGTTTAAGGGTAGCGGAGACCCAGTACTTC,CASSLRVAETQYF
TRBD1,TRBV10-2,once,TRBJ1-3,14,TGCGCCAGCACCAGACAGGGTTCGGGAAACACCATATATTTT,CASTRQGSGNTIYF
TRBD1,TRBV11-2,NA,TRBJ2-1,15,TGTGCCAGCAGCCTCACGACAGGGGAATACAATGAGCAGTTCTTC,CASSLTTGEYNEQFF
NA,TRBV5-1,NA,TRBJ2-7,16,TGCGCCAGCAGCTTGCCCCCTGGGACGGGGGCCTACGAGCAGTACTTC,CASSLPPGTGAYEQYF
NA,TRBV21-1,NA,TRBJ1-5,12,TGTGCCAGCAGCAAAGGGCCTCAGCCCCAGCATTTT,CASSKGPQPQHF
TRBD1,TRBV10-2,NA,TRBJ1-2,14,TGCGCCAGCGGGGACAGGGGTTTAGTCTATGGCTACACCTTC,CASGDRGLVYGYTF
NA,TRBV19,NA,TRBJ1-2,13,TGTGCCAGTAGCGAGACAAGTACCTATGGCTACACCTTC,CASSETSTYGYTF
NA,TRBV11-3,NA,TRBJ2-3,17,TGTGCCAGCAGGCCCACGGCTCTAGGTGCTAACACAGATACGCAGTATTTT,CASRPTALGANTDTQYF
TRBD1,TRBV15,NA,TRBJ1-2,14,TGTGCCACCAGCACGGAACAGGGGGTGTTTGGCTACACCTTC,CATSTEQGVFGYTF
TRBD1,TRBV24-1,NA,TRBJ2-1,13,TGTGCCACCAGGGGGGACAGCTACAATGAGCAGTTCTTC,CATRGDSYNEQFF